A selection of T cell receptor beta chains follows, all from one sample in a study of T-cell memory formation after mild COVID-19. One entry per CDR3 protein, called by TCRdb with MiXCR from the 5' RACE reads. The sample shows a few hundred thousand distinct CDR3 sequences, 15% to 20% of them seen only once. What was sequenced was PBMCs or a T cell subset sorted from them (not recorded which). The receptors here all came from a man younger than 30 who had mild COVID-19 (a few samples of this study predate the infection). Cell type and time point are not known. CDR3s include the opening cysteine and the closing phenylalanine or tryptophan. The D gene is left open where the match is weak. Size is stated for part of the rows, as once, few or many counts, or as a class when the clone is expanded.

size	D	V	J	DNA	CDR3
.	TRBD1	TRBV7-2	TRBJ1-2	TGTGCCAGCAGCTTAAGACAGGGGTCCCGGGGCTACACCTTC	CASSLRQGSRGYTF
few	TRBD1	TRBV4-3	TRBJ2-5	TGCGCCAGCAGCCAAGATGGAGGACAGGTCGGGGAGACCCAGTACTTC	CASSQDGGQVGETQYF
.	.	TRBV4-3	TRBJ2-4	TGCGCCAGCAGCCAAGCCCAGCTAGCCAAAAACATTCAGTACTTC	CASSQAQLAKNIQYF
.	TRBD2	TRBV29-1	TRBJ2-3	TGCAGCGTTGTCGGGGGGGGGCGTGATACGCAGTATTTT	CSVVGGGRDTQYF
few	.	TRBV4-2	TRBJ2-1	TGTGCCAGCAGCCAAGAGGGGAACTCCTACAATGAGCAGTTCTTC	CASSQEGNSYNEQFF
.	.	TRBV5-1	TRBJ1-4	TGCGCCAGCAGCTTCACCCGGGGGCCGAGGGAAAAACTGTTTTTT	CASSFTRGPREKLFF
few	TRBD1	TRBV29-1	TRBJ2-1	TGCAGCGCCAAGGACAGGAGCGGCCACAATGAGCAGTTCTTC	CSAKDRSGHNEQFF
once	TRBD1	TRBV20-1	TRBJ1-2	TGCAGTGCTAGAGGCAGACAGGGCCCGGCCCACACCTTC	CSARGRQGPAHTF
few	.	TRBV9	TRBJ1-1	TGTGCCAGCAGCGTAGCGGCCAGTAGGGCAAACACTGAAGCTTTCTTT	CASSVAASRANTEAFF
few	.	TRBV6-1	TRBJ1-1	TGTGCCAGCAGTGAAGTTGGGGAAACTGAAGCTTTCTTT	CASSEVGETEAFF
.	.	TRBV24-1	TRBJ2-2	TGTGCCACCAGTGAGGGAGGACGGAAGGAAGGCAGAGACGCTTGGCGGGGCACCGGGGAGCTGTTTTTT	CATSEGGRKEGRDAWRGTGELFF
few	TRBD2	TRBV5-1	TRBJ2-3	TGCGCCAGCAGCTTGCGCGGGGGGCTGAGCACAGATACGCAGTATTTT	CASSLRGGLSTDTQYF
few	.	TRBV9	TRBJ2-3	TGTGCCAGCAGCGTAGTAGGGACAAGGACAGATACGCAGTATTTT	CASSVVGTRTDTQYF
few	TRBD2	TRBV12-3/TRBV12-4	TRBJ2-1	TGTGCCAGCAGTTTCGTCGGGACTAGCGGGGGACCGGAGCAGTTCTTC	CASSFVGTSGGPEQFF
.	TRBD1	TRBV9	TRBJ2-1	TGTGCCAGCAGCTTGACCGGGACAGATCAGGAGCAGTTCTTC	CASSLTGTDQEQFF
.	.	TRBV12-3/TRBV12-4	TRBJ1-1	TGTGCCAGCAGATCTACAGACGGTGTGAACACTGAAGCTTTCTTT	CASRSTDGVNTEAFF
many	.	TRBV24-1	TRBJ2-3	TGTGCCACCAGGGACGCGGCGGGGACAGATACGCAGTATTTT	CATRDAAGTDTQYF
.	.	TRBV7-9	TRBJ2-1	TGTGCCAGCAGCGCCGCAGGGGATGAGCAGTTCTTC	CASSAAGDEQFF
.	.	TRBV28	TRBJ1-2	TGTGCCAGCAGTTTGCACGGGAGCGGCTACACCTTC	CASSLHGSGYTF
.	TRBD2	TRBV15	TRBJ2-1	TGTGCCACCAGTCCGCCTTCCTGCGGAGTAGCGGGGGGCCAGGATGAGCAGTTCTTC	CATSPPSCGVAGGQDEQFF
.	.	TRBV5-1	TRBJ2-3	TGCGCCAGCAGATTATCGGGCCTTAGCACAGATACGCAGTATTTT	CASRLSGLSTDTQYF
few	.	TRBV5-1	TRBJ1-1	TGCGCCAGCAGCTTGGGTTCCGGTTGGATCACTGAAGCTTTCTTT	CASSLGSGWITEAFF
many	TRBD1	TRBV6-9	TRBJ2-1	TGTGCCAGCAGTTCGGGACAGGGGGTTAATGAGCAGTTCTTC	CASSSGQGVNEQFF
.	TRBD2	TRBV28	TRBJ2-5	TGTGCCAGCACTAAGCGGGGAGTAAAAGAGACCCAGTACTTC	CASTKRGVKETQYF
.	TRBD2	TRBV4-3	TRBJ2-1	TGCGCCAGCAGCCAAGATTGGCGGACTAGCGGTTACAATGAGCAGTTCTTC	CASSQDWRTSGYNEQFF
few	.	TRBV7-9	TRBJ2-7	TGTGCCAGCAGCTTAGATCGGTCTCTCTACGAGCAGTACTTC	CASSLDRSLYEQYF
few	.	TRBV7-6	TRBJ2-2	TGTGCCAGCAGCTTGACAGGTCCCGCGAACACCGGGGAGCTGTTTTTT	CASSLTGPANTGELFF
.	.	TRBV6-5	TRBJ2-6	TGTGCCAGCAGTTACTCGTTCAGCTCTGGGGCCAACGTCCTGACTTTC	CASSYSFSSGANVLTF
many	.	TRBV10-3	TRBJ1-2	TGTGCCATCAGTGAGACGGTCCATGAAAGGGGCTACACCTTC	CAISETVHERGYTF
.	.	TRBV5-1	TRBJ2-5	TGCGCCAGCAGCTTGGATGCGGCAGGGGTAAAGGAGACCCAGTACTTC	CASSLDAAGVKETQYF
few	TRBD2	TRBV6-2/TRBV6-3	TRBJ2-3	TGTGCCAGCAGTTACCTCACGGGACTAGGGCGCGTCCTTTCTACCACAGATACGCAGTATTTT	CASSYLTGLGRVLSTTDTQYF
few	TRBD1	TRBV29-1	TRBJ1-1	TGCAGCGTGGGTGCGACAGGGACGAACACTGAAGCTTTCTTT	CSVGATGTNTEAFF
few	.	TRBV20-1	TRBJ1-5	TGCAGTGCTGGGGCGGGGGGAGCCCAGCCCCAGCATTTT	CSAGAGGAQPQHF
few	.	TRBV5-1	TRBJ1-1	TGCGCCAGCAGCTTGGGGTCCAGTAACACTGAAGCTTTCTTT	CASSLGSSNTEAFF
.	.	TRBV20-1	TRBJ2-3	TGCAGTGCTAGAGATGGGACTAGCACAGATACGCAGTATTTT	CSARDGTSTDTQYF
many	.	TRBV6-6	TRBJ2-2	TGTGCCAGCAGCCAGGACAGGAACACCGGGGAGCTGTTTTTT	CASSQDRNTGELFF
.	TRBD1	TRBV12-3/TRBV12-4	TRBJ2-1	TGTGCCAGCAGCCATGGACAGGGGGCTTACAATGAGCAGTTCTTC	CASSHGQGAYNEQFF
.	TRBD1	TRBV7-6	TRBJ2-2	TGTGCCAGCAGCACCGGGACAGGCACCGGGGAGCTGTTTTTT	CASSTGTGTGELFF
.	.	TRBV20-1	TRBJ1-1	TGCAGTGCTCCGGAGGCGGGAGGATTCAGTACTGAAGCTTTCTTT	CSAPEAGGFSTEAFF
.	TRBD1	TRBV6-5	TRBJ1-2	TGTGCCAGCAGTTACGGCGTGGGACAGCCCTATGGCTACACCTTC	CASSYGVGQPYGYTF
.	.	TRBV24-1	TRBJ2-1	TGTGCCACCAGTGATTTTCGGGGCTTCTCCTACAATGAGCAGTTCTTC	CATSDFRGFSYNEQFF
.	.	TRBV12-3/TRBV12-4	TRBJ1-6	TGTGCCAGCAGTCCCGGCGGGTCCTCCTATAATTCACCCCTCCACTTT	CASSPGGSSYNSPLHF
few	TRBD1	TRBV3-1	TRBJ1-6	TGTGCCAGCACCCCACGCGGACAGGATAATTCACCCCTCCACTTT	CASTPRGQDNSPLHF
.	TRBD2	TRBV7-2	TRBJ2-2	TGTGCCAGCAGCTTAGAACTAGCGGGGGCCACGAACACCGGGGAGCTGTTTTTT	CASSLELAGATNTGELFF
many	.	TRBV6-2/TRBV6-3	TRBJ2-6	TGTGCCAGCAGTTGGGTAGAGTCCGGGGCCAACGTCCTGACTTTC	CASSWVESGANVLTF
few	.	TRBV29-1	TRBJ1-2	TGCAGCGTTGAAGGCCCATCGGACTATGGCTACACCTTC	CSVEGPSDYGYTF
.	.	TRBV6-2/TRBV6-3	TRBJ2-5	TGTGCCAGCAGTTCGCAACTAGGAGAGACCCAGTACTTC	CASSSQLGETQYF
few	.	TRBV12-3/TRBV12-4	TRBJ1-1	TGTGCCAGCAGTTTAGCCCAGCCTGAAGCTTTCTTT	CASSLAQPEAFF
.	.	TRBV6-2/TRBV6-3	TRBJ1-2	TGTGCCAGCGGAAGACAGGTCCCTGGAGGGGGCTACACCTTC	CASGRQVPGGGYTF